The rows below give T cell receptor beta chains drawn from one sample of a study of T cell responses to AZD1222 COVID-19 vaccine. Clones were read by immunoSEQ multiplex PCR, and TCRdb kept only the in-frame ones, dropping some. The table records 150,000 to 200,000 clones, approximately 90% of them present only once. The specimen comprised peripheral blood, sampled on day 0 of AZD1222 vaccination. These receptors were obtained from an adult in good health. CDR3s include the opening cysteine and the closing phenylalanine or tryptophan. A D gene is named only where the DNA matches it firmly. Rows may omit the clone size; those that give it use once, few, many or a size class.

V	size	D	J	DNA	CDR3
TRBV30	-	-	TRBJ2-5	TGTGCCTGGAGTGTATCAGGGCGCCTGTACCAAGAGACCCAGTACTTC	CAWSVSGRLYQETQYF
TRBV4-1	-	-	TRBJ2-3	TGCGCCAGCAGCGAATTGGTCAGGGGTCATGGAGATACGCAGTATTTT	CASSELVRGHGDTQYF
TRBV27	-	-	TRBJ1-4	TGTGCCAGCAGCCAGGGATCGGGCGGTGAAAAACTGTTTTTT	CASSQGSGGEKLFF
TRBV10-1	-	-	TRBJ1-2	TGCGCCAGCAGTGAGGGTCAGATAGTCTATGGCTACACCTTC	CASSEGQIVYGYTF
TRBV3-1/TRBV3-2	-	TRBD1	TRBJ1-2	TGTGCCAGCAGCCCACATAGACAGGGGGGGAACTATGGCTACACCTTC	CASSPHRQGGNYGYTF
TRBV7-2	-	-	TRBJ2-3	TGTGCCAGCAGCTTATTTGGAGATACGCAGTATTTT	CASSLFGDTQYF
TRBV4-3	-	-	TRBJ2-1	TGCGCCAGCAGCCAAGATCTTCCCGGGAACAATGAGCAGTTCTTC	CASSQDLPGNNEQFF
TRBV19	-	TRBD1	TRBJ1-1	TGTGCCAGTAGTCTACGACAGGGGGCCCGCATGAACACTGAAGCTTTCTTT	CASSLRQGARMNTEAFF
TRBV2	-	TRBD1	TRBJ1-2	TGTGCCAGCAGCGGGACAGGGAACTATGGCTACACCTTC	CASSGTGNYGYTF
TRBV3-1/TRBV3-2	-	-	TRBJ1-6	TGTGCCAGCAGCCAAGTTTCCGGAGGGGGAAATTCACCCCTCCACTTT	CASSQVSGGGNSPLHF
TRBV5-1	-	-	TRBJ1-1	TGCGCCAGCAGCGCAGGACGGATGAACACTGAAGCTTTCTTT	CASSAGRMNTEAFF
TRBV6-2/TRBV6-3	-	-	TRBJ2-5	TGTGCCAGCAGTAAGTTCGGGACCCAGTACTTC	CASSKFGTQYF
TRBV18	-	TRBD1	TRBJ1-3	TGTGCCAGCTCACCGGACAGGGTGACTGGAAACACCATATATTTT	CASSPDRVTGNTIYF
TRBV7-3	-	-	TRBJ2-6	TGTGCCAGCAGCGCTATGGCGGCGGGGATGACACCTGGGGCCAACGTCCTGACTTTC	CASSAMAAGMTPGANVLTF
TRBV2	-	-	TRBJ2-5	TGTGCCAGCACAGCTAGTCGAGGTGGAGGGGAGACCCAGTACTTC	CASTASRGGGETQYF
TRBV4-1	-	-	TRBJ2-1	TGCGCCAGCAGCCAAGATTTGGGGGGATCCTACAATGAGCAGTTCTTC	CASSQDLGGSYNEQFF
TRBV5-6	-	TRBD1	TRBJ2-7	TGTGCCAGCAGCTTGGTAGGGACAGGGCCGTACGAGCAGTACTTC	CASSLVGTGPYEQYF
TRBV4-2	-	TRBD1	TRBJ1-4	TGTGCCAGCAGCCAAGAGACAGGGGGTGCTAATGAAAAACTGTTTTTT	CASSQETGGANEKLFF
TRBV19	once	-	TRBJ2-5	TGTGCCAGTAGTATAGGCCTCCCCCAAGAGACCCAGTACTTC	CASSIGLPQETQYF
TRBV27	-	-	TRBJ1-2	TGTGCCAGCAGTAAAAAGTATAGTTATGGCTACACCTTC	CASSKKYSYGYTF
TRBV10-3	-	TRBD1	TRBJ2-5	TGTGCCATCAGTGAGGGGACAGGGGGTCGGGAGACCCAGTACTTC	CAISEGTGGRETQYF
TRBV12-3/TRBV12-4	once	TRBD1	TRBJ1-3	TGTGCCAGCCATGGGACAGATGGAAACACCATATATTTT	CASHGTDGNTIYF
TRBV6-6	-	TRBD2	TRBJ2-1	TGTGCCAGCGAGCGGGGAATATACAATGAGCAGTTCTTC	CASERGIYNEQFF
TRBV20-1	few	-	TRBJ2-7	TGCAGTGCTAGTGTGGGAGGACGGATCTCCTACGAGCAGTACTTC	CSASVGGRISYEQYF
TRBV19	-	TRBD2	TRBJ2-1	TGTGCCAGTAGTCTTCGGGGTAGCGGGGGGCCTAGCTCCTACAATGAGCAGTTCTTC	CASSLRGSGGPSSYNEQFF
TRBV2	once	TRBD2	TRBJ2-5	TGTGCCTCCCCGGGCCCTAGCGGGGAAGAGACCCAGTACTTC	CASPGPSGEETQYF
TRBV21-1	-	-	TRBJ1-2	TGTGCCAGCAGCAAAGGGGAGACAGGGGCTAGCAGCTATGGCTACACCTTC	CASSKGETGASSYGYTF
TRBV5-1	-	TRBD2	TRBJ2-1	TGCGCCAGCAGAACTAGCGGGGGAAATGAGCAGTTCTTC	CASRTSGGNEQFF
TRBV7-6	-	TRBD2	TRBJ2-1	TGTGCCAGCAGCGGCCTCCCTAGCGGGGGGGCCCCTTTCGCCTACAATGGGCAGTTCTTC	CASSGLPSGGAPFAYNGQFF
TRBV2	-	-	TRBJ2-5	TGTGCCAGCAGTCCGGGGGGCTGGGAGACCCAGTACTTC	CASSPGGWETQYF
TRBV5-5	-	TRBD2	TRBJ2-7	TGTGCCAGCAGCTTTTCTAGCGGGGGTTTTCACTACGAGCAGTACTTC	CASSFSSGGFHYEQYF
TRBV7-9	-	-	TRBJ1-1	TGTGCCAGCAGCTTAGTTCCGGCGCCGAACACTGAAGCTTTCTTT	CASSLVPAPNTEAFF
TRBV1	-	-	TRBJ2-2	TGCACCAGCAGCCCTCGACTAGCGGCGGACACCGGGGAGCTGTTTTTT	CTSSPRLAADTGELFF
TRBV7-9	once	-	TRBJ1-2	TGTGCCAGCAGCCCCTGGGGAGACTATGGCTACACCTTC	CASSPWGDYGYTF
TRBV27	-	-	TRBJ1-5	TGTGCCAGCAGTTTATCATCCGCTCGGGTGGGCAATCAGCCCCAGCATTTT	CASSLSSARVGNQPQHF
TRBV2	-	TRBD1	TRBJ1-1	TGTGCCAGCAGTGGGGACAGGGCGGTGGGTACTGAAGCTTTCTTT	CASSGDRAVGTEAFF
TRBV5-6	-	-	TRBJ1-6	TGTGCCAGCAGGTTGGTGGGTTCACCCCTCCACTTT	CASRLVGSPLHF
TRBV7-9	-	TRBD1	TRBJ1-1	TGTGCCAGCAGCGTAGGACAGGGTTTGAACACTGAAGCTTTCTTT	CASSVGQGLNTEAFF
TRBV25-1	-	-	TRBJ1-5	TGTGCCAGCAGTGGGTGGGGGACTCATCAGCCCCAGCATTTT	CASSGWGTHQPQHF
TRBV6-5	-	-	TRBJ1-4	TGTGCCAGCAGGGGCGGAGGGGGGGCTCCTGAAAAACTGTTTTTT	CASRGGGGAPEKLFF
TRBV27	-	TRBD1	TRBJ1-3	TGTGCCAGCAGTCTCACCGGACAGGGAGGAAACACCATATATTTT	CASSLTGQGGNTIYF